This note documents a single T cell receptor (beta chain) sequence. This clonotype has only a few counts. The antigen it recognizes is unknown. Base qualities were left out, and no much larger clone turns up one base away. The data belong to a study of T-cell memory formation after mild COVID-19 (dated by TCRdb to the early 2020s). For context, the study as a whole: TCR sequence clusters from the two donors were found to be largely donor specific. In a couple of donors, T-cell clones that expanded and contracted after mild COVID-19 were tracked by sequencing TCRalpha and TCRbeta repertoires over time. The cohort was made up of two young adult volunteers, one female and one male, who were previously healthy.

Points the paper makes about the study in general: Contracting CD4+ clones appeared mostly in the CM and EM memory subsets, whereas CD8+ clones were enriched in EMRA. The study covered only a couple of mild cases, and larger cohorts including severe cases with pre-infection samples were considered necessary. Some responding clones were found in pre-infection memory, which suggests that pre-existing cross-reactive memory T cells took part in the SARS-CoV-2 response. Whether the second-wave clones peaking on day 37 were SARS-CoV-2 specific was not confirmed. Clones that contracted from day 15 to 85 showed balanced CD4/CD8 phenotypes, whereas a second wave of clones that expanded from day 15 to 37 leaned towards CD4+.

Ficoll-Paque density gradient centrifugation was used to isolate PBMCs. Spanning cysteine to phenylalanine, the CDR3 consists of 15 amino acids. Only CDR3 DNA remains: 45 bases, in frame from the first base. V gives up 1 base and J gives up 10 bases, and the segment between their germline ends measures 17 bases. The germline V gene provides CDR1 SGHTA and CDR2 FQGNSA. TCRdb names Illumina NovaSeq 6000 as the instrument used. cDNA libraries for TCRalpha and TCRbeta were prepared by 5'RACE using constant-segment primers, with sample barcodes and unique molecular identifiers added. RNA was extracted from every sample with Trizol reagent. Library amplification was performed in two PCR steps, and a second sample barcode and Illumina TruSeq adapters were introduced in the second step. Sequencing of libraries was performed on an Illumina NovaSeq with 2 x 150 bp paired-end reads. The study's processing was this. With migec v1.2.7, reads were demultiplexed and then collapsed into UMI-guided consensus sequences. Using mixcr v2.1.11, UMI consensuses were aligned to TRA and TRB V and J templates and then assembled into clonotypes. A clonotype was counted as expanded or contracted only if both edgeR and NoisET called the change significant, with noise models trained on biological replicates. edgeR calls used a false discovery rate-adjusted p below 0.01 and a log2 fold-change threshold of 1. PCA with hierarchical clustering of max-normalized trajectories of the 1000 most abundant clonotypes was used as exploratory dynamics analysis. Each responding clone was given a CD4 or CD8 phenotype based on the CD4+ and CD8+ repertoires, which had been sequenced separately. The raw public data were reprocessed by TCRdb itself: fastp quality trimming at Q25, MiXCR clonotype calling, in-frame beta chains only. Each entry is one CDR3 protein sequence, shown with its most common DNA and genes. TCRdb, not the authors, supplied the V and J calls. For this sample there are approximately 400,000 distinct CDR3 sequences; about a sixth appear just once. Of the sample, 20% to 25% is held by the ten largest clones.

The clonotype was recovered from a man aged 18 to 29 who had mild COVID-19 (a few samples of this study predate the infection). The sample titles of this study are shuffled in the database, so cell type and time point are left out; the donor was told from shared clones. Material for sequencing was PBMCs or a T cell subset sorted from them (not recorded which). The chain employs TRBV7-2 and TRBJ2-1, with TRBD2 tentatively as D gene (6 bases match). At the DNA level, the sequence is TGTGCCAGCAGCTTAGGCGGATGGTGGGCGGGAGAGCAGTTCTTC. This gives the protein CASSLGGWWAGEQFF.